This T cell receptor (beta chain) derives from a study of shared clonotypes between healthy human individuals. Repertoires were generated with immunoSEQ multiplex PCR, while TCRdb's copy carries only in-frame clones and drops some. The profile shows about 1 million clones, approximately 76% of them singletons. Whole-study findings and limits: Among the subsets, naive ones generally showed larger estimated richness than memory ones. Investigators expected sequencing depth to affect clonotype sharing among donors.

Trimming left V 0 bases short and J 1 base short, with 10 bases between. Germline V gene lookup returns CDR1 SGDLS and CDR2 YYNGEE. The CDR3 length is 15 residues. With regard to this clone: Its antigen is as yet unknown.

The receptor was isolated from a man younger than 35 in good health. The material sequenced was memory CD4+ T cells sorted from blood. Stated subset: CD45RA-negative fraction. This chain connects TRBV9 to TRBJ1-1; D not resolved. CDR3 nucleotides: TGTGCCAGCAGCGTAGAGGGCAGAAAGAACACTGAAGCTTTCTTT. Amino acids: CASSVEGRKNTEAFF.